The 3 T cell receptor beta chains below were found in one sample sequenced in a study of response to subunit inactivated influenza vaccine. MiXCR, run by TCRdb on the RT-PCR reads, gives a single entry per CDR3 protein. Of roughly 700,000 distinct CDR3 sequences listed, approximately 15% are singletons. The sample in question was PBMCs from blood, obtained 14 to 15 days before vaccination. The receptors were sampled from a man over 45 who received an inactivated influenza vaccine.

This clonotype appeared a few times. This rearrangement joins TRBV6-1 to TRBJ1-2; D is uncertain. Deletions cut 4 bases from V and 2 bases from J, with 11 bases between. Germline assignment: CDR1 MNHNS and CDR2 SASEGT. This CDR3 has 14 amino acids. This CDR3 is CASSVITDNYGYTF. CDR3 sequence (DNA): TGTGCCAGCAGTGTTATTACAGACAACTATGGCTACACCTTC.

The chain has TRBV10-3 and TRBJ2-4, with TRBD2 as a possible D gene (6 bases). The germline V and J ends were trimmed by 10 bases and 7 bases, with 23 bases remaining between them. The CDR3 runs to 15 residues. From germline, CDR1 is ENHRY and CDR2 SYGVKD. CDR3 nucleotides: TGTGCCAGCACCTCTGGTCCGGGAGTCTGGAACATTCAGTACTTC. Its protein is CASTSGPGVWNIQYF.

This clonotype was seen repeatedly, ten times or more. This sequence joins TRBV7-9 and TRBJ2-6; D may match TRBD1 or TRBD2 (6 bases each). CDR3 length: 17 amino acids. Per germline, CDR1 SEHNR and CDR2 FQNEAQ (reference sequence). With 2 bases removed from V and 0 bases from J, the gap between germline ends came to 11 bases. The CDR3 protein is CASSLWGAPSGANVLTF. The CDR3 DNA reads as TGTGCCAGCAGCTTATGGGGGGCACCCTCTGGGGCCAACGTCCTGACTTTC.